The 19 T cell receptor beta chains reported below all come from one sample, sequenced in a study of shared clonotypes between healthy human individuals (dated by TCRdb to 2018 to 2020). Preparation of the library involved the immunoSEQ multiplex PCR assay. TCRdb carries this immuneACCESS record with in-frame sequences only. Its versions omit some clonotypes, under half of them owing to an unresolved V gene in the studies checked, with the rest unexplained. Within this sample are some 2,400,000 clones, with roughly 95% of them counted one time only. The ten largest clones capture 0.1% to 0.15% of the sample. The sequenced sample consisted of naive CD4+ T cells sorted from blood. The cell subset or site label for this specimen denotes: CD45RA+ positively selected. The source is a man between 18 and 35 years old in good health.

Comments on this clone: The sample contains more than one DNA sequence encoding this CDR3. The V and J genes are TRBV30 and TRBJ1-5; weak D call: TRBD1 (5 bases). Germline V gives CDR1 GTSNPN, CDR2 SVGIG (reference sequence). This CDR3 has 13 residues. V was shortened by 3 bases and J by 7 bases, with 13 bases between the two germline ends. This CDR3 is CAWSKGFGQPQHF. In DNA form, the CDR3 reads TGTGCCTGGAGCAAGGGGTTTGGGCAGCCCCAGCATTTT.

The CDR3 sequence is CASSFRTAGNTIYF. The CDR3 DNA is TGTGCCAGCAGCTTCCGGACGGCTGGAAACACCATATATTTT. The chain couples TRBV11-2 to TRBJ1-3; no reliable D call. Germline V gene data show CDR1 as SGHAT and CDR2 as FQNNGV. V gave up 3 bases and J gave up 2 bases, with 8 bases separating them. The CDR3 is 14 amino acids.

The genes are TRBV29-1 and TRBJ1-5; 7 nucleotides match TRBD1. Looked up from germline, CDR1 is SQVTM and CDR2 is ANQGSEA. CDR3 length equals 14 residues. V dropped 4 bases and J dropped 3; count of bases not matched to a gene: 6. The CDR3 DNA is TGCAGCGTTGCCGGGGGACAGTTCAATCAGCCCCAGCATTTT. Protein product: CSVAGGQFNQPQHF.

The gene calls are TRBV27 and TRBJ1-4; D not certain. Germline V gene lookup returns CDR1 MNHEY and CDR2 SMNVEV (reference sequence). The length of the CDR3 is 12 residues. Trimming stripped 5 bases from V and 8 bases from J, with 9 bases between. The CDR3 is CASSNMGEKLFF. Written as DNA, the CDR3 is TGTGCCAGCAGTAATATGGGGGAAAAACTGTTTTTT.

The chain is built from TRBV2 and TRBJ2-1; 10 bases are a match to TRBD2. The V gene end was trimmed by 2 bases and the J gene end by 7 bases; junction bases not matched to a gene: 5. Per germline, CDR1 SNHLY and CDR2 FYNNEI. This CDR3 spans 15 amino acids. The CDR3 loop is CASSEKREGGNEQFF. CDR3 nucleotide sequence: TGTGCCAGCAGTGAAAAGCGGGAGGGTGGGAATGAGCAGTTCTTC.

The chain has TRBV18 and TRBJ2-1; tentatively, D is TRBD2 (6 bases). This CDR3 is 15 amino acids long. The V gene's germline CDR1 is KGHSH and CDR2 LQKENI. V was cut by 3 bases and J by 7 bases, with 16 bases left in between. DNA of the CDR3: TGTGCCAGCTCACCGGCGCGGGGTTATACTAATGAGCAGTTCTTC. It encodes CASSPARGYTNEQFF.

This chain uses TRBV10-3 with TRBJ1-2, with D possibly TRBD1 on 6 matching bases. Germline V lookup: CDR1 ENHRY, CDR2 SYGVKD. The CDR3 sequence is 14 residues long. Between the trimmed V and J ends, which lost 7 bases and 2 bases, there was a span of 14 bases. The CDR3 region has the DNA TGTGCCATCACGACAGGAGGCTCCAACTATGGCTACACCTTC. Translation: CAITTGGSNYGYTF.

As regards this clone: Other DNA sequences in the sample encode the same CDR3. The rearrangement links TRBV7-3 to TRBJ2-1; D may correspond to TRBD1 or TRBD2 (6 bases each). CDR1 and CDR2 from the germline V gene are SGHTA and FQGTGA. Trimming took off 6 bases at V and 9 bases at J, with 9 bases between the two ends. This CDR3 comprises 11 residues. This chain's CDR3 is CASSKGGEQFF. CDR3 DNA sequence: TGTGCCAGCAGTAAGGGGGGTGAGCAGTTCTTC.

The genes are TRBV4-3 and TRBJ2-3, with D possibly matching TRBD2 (7 bases). The CDR3 totals 21 residues. Between the trimmed V and J ends, which lost 0 bases and 2 bases, there was a span of 27 bases. Germline V CDR1 and CDR2: LGHNA, YSLEER. The CDR3 loop reads CASSQELPGHLRLAPTDTQYF. In DNA, the CDR3 is TGCGCCAGCAGCCAAGAACTGCCGGGACATCTCCGACTAGCTCCCACAGATACGCAGTATTTT.

This chain links TRBV4-2 with TRBJ2-3; 9 nucleotides align to TRBD2. The ends lost 0 bases at V and 1 base at J; junction bases unmatched: 2. The V gene's germline CDR1 is LGHNA and CDR2 YNFKEQ. This CDR3 spans 16 amino acids. CDR3: CASSQDRTSGTDTQYF. CDR3 nucleotide sequence: TGTGCCAGCAGCCAAGATCGGACTAGCGGCACAGATACGCAGTATTTT.

A remark on this clone: Other DNA sequences in this specimen translate into the identical CDR3. The chain combines TRBV2 with TRBJ1-5; D call uncertain. The CDR3 covers 11 residues. Trimming pared 4 bases from V and 6 bases from J, leaving 4 bases between. From germline, CDR1 is SNHLY and CDR2 FYNNEI. As DNA, the CDR3 is TGTGCCAGCAGTGGAGGTCAGCCCCAGCATTTT. It translates to CASSGGQPQHF. The full variable domain, in which reference TRBV2 and TRBJ1-5 provide the parts outside the CDR3, is EPEVTQTPSHQVTQMGQEVILRCVPISNHLYFYWYRQILGQKVEFLVSFYNNEISEKSEIFDDQFSVERPDGSNFTLKIRSTKLEDSAMYFCASSGGQPQHFGDGTRLSIL.

The V and J genes are TRBV9 and TRBJ2-7, with 7 bases lining up with TRBD2. V lost 4 bases and J lost 3; bases outside the gene matches: 7. There are 14 residues in the CDR3. The germline gives CDR1 SGDLS, CDR2 YYNGEE. The CDR3 region is CASSPGSGIYEQYF. CDR3 nucleotide sequence: TGTGCCAGCAGCCCTGGGAGCGGGATCTACGAGCAGTACTTC.

The CDR3 here is CASSPPVSGASTDTQYF. The DNA of the CDR3 is TGTGCCAGCTCACCACCTGTGTCGGGGGCTAGCACAGATACGCAGTATTTT. The chain joins TRBV18 to TRBJ2-3, with D possibly being TRBD1 or TRBD2 (6 bases each). Trimming shortened V by 0 bases and J by 0 bases, and 13 bases separated the two germline ends. This CDR3 comprises 17 residues. The germline CDR1 and CDR2 sequences are KGHSH and LQKENI.

The chain is built from TRBV30 and TRBJ1-2; 8 bases match TRBD1. The junction had 5 bases not matched to a gene; V was cut back by 4 bases and J by 7 bases. The CDR3 has 12 residues. CDR1 is GTSNPN and CDR2 is SVGIG in the germline V gene (reference sequence). The CDR3, as DNA: TGTGCCTGGACCGGGACAGGAGCTGGCTACACCTTC. Amino acids: CAWTGTGAGYTF.

This clone was observed a single time. The chain recombines TRBV13 with TRBJ1-1; possible D gene TRBD1, 5 bases. This CDR3 is built from 16 residues. Germline loops: CDR1 PRHDT, CDR2 FYEKMQ (reference sequence). The V and J ends lost 5 bases and 0 bases respectively, with 16 bases between them. In DNA, the CDR3 is TGTGCCAGCAGCGCGGACCCGGGACGACTGAACACTGAAGCTTTCTTT. It codes for CASSADPGRLNTEAFF.

This chain uses TRBV7-2 with TRBJ2-5; D remains unclear. Germline loops: CDR1 SGHTA, CDR2 FQGNSA. V lost 3 bases to trimming and J lost 2 bases, with 7 bases between them. This CDR3 is built from 13 residues. The CDR3, as DNA: TGTGCCAGCAGCTTTCGGAGACAAGAGACCCAGTACTTC. The encoded protein is CASSFRRQETQYF.

The CDR3: CASRHPGPQETQYF. The DNA of the CDR3 is TGTGCCAGCAGACATCCGGGGCCGCAAGAGACCCAGTACTTC. This chain links TRBV7-2 with TRBJ2-5; D assignment may be TRBD1 or TRBD2 (5 bases each). Germline-derived CDR1 and CDR2 are SGHTA and FQGNSA. V dropped 6 bases and J dropped 2 bases, with 13 bases sitting between them. CDR3 length: 14 amino acids.

DNA of the CDR3: TGTGCCAGCAGCCAGAAATCACCATCTGTGGGGCTGGATGGCTACACCTTC. Its translation: CASSQKSPSVGLDGYTF. This chain uses TRBV7-9 with TRBJ1-2; possibly TRBD1 for D (5 bases). Trimming shortened V by 5 bases and J by 6 bases, and 25 bases separated the two germline ends. This CDR3 is 17 amino acids long. Germline values: CDR1 SEHNR, CDR2 FQNEAQ (reference sequence).

Turning to this clone: The identical CDR3 is also encoded by other nucleotide sequences in the sample. This rearrangement joins TRBV18 to TRBJ1-1, with D unresolved. The CDR3 sequence is 13 residues long. Looked up from germline, CDR1 is KGHSH and CDR2 is LQKENI. V lost 3 bases to trimming and J lost 3 bases, with 8 bases between them. CDR3 region: CASSPILDTEAFF. Here the CDR3 DNA reads TGTGCCAGCTCACCTATCCTGGACACTGAAGCTTTCTTT.